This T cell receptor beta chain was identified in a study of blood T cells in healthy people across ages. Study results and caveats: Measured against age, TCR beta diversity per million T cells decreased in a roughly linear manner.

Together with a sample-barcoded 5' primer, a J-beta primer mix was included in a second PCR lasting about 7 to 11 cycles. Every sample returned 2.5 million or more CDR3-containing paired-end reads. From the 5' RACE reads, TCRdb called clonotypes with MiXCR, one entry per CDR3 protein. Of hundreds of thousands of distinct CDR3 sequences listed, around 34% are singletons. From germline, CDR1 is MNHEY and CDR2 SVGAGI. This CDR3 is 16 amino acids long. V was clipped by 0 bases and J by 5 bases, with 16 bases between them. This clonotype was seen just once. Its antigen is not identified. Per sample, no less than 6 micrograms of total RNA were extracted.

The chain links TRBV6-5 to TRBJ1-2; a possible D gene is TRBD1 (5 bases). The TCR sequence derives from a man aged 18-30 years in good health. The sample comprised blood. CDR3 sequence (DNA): TGTGCCAGCAGTTACTCGAGTGAGGGACCGCCTTATGGCTACACCTTC. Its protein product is CASSYSSEGPPYGYTF.